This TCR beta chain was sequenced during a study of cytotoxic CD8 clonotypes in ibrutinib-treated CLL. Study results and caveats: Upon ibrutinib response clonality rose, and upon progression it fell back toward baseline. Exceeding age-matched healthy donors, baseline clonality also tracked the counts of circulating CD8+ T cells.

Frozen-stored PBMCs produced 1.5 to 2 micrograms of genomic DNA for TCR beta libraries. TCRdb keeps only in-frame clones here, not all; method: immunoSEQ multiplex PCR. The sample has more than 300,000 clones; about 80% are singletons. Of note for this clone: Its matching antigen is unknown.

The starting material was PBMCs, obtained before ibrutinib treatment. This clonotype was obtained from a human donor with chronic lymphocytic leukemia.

The CDR3 DNA reads as TGCGCCAGCAGCTATGGGCAGGGCCTCAACTATGGCTACACCTTC. Amino acids: CASSYGQGLNYGYTF. The rearrangement links TRBV5-1 to TRBJ1-2; TRBD1 might be the D (5 bases). Trimming took off 3 bases at V and 2 bases at J, with 14 bases between the two ends. Germline assignment: CDR1 SGHRS and CDR2 YFSETQ. The CDR3 covers 15 residues.